The T cell receptor beta chain described here comes from a study of blood T cell repertoires in COVID-19 (dated by TCRdb to the early 2020s). Background on the whole study: Samples covering the acute and convalescent phases of COVID-19 were provided by collaborators in the United States, Italy and Spain. The material from the prospective study consisted of cDNA or gDNA derived from T cells, B-cell-depleted T cells, or PBMCs. Where available, HLA class I and class II types were obtained from metadata supplied by the sample provider rather than from assay-based typing. The repertoires were released in a freely available public database intended as a resource for research on the immune response to SARS-CoV-2. Deeply sampled blood TCRbeta repertoires from subjects exposed to, actively infected with, or recovered from COVID-19 were included in the dataset. The samples were drawn from the first 160 participants of the ongoing ImmuneRACE study and from over 950 subjects provided by 6 global collaborators. Sample metadata almost always included a de-identified subject ID, COVID-19 status, age in years and sex.

The germline V gene (reference sequence) supplies CDR1 SEHNR and CDR2 FQNEAQ. V loses 5 bases, J loses 10 bases, and the germline ends lie 15 bases apart. The CDR3 contains 13 residues, cysteine and phenylalanine counted. The kept DNA is CDR3 alone, 39 bases in frame from the first base. Collaborating institutions collected whole blood in K2EDTA tubes following their own protocols. Collaborator samples were shipped for TCRbeta analysis as frozen whole blood, isolated PBMCs, or DNA extracted from either sample type. TCRbeta CDR3 regions were amplified from genomic DNA by means of the immunoSEQ Assay, a bias-controlled multiplex PCR. On the authors' methods: Nucleated cell counts per sample were estimated from amplification of reference gene primers within the assay. To quantify the absolute abundance of each unique TCRbeta CDR3 rearrangement, sequence reads were collapsed and filtered. For each sample, productive Simpson clonality was calculated by taking the square root of Simpson's diversity index across productive rearrangements. TCRdb stores this immuneACCESS table with in-frame sequences only. Part of the clones is absent; in the studies checked, under half of the shortfall reflects unresolved V genes, and no reason is known for the rest. V, J and clone size derive from that table, while D and trimming were established from the DNA sequence. The sample data list about 70,000 clones, and about three quarters of these were observed just once. The biggest ten clones account for about 9.9% of the sample.

Concerning this clone itself: It lacks a known antigen. No much larger clone exists at a distance of one base, and base qualities are not known.

Findings and caveats that apply to the study as a whole: How much clinical and demographic metadata was included differed by source and by participant, and the metadata was provided uncurated.

The V and J genes are TRBV7-9 and TRBJ2-1; the D gene is perhaps TRBD2, on 6 matching bases. The sequence was obtained from a human donor in a cohort sampled during active COVID-19. Sequenced sample: peripheral blood. The CDR3 region: CASSQLEAGEQFF. The DNA reads TGTGCCAGCAGCCAACTAGAGGCGGGGGAGCAGTTCTTC.